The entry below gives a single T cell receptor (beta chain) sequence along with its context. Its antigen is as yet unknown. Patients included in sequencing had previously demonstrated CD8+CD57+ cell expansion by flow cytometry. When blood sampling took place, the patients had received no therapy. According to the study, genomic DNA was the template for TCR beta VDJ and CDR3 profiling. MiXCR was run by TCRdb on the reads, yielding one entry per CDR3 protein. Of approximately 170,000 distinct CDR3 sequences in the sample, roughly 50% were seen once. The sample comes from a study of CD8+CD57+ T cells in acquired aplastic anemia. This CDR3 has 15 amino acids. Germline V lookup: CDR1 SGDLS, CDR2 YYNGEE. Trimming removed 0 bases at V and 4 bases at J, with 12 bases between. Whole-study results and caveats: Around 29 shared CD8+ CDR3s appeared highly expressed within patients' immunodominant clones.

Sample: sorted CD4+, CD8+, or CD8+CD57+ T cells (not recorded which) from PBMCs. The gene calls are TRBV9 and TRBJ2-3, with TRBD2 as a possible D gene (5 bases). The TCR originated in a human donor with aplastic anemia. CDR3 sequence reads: CASSVASLLADTQYF. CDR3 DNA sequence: TGTGCCAGCAGCGTAGCCAGCCTACTAGCAGATACGCAGTATTTT.